Considering frequency, the clone carrying this T cell receptor (beta chain) is medium-sized (0.01 to 0.1%). About 39,000 genome equivalents of blood DNA were amplified for TRB. TRB was amplified by touch-down multiplex PCR, primer pools A and B combined. With the multiplex PCR reads reprocessed, TCRdb shows one record per CDR3 protein and no DNA. Listed are thousands of distinct CDR3 sequences; approximately 15% falls within the top ten. This sample is part of a study of T cell clusters in autoimmune cytopenias. The CDR3 contains 18 residues. Germline V lookup: CDR1 SGHVT, CDR2 SQSDAQ. V is TRBV7-4 and J is TRBJ2-3; the TRBD1 assignment by TCRdb is unverifiable without DNA. The TCR originated in a human donor with an autoimmune cytopenia or autoimmune hepatitis (not recorded which). Material: peripheral blood. The CDR3 sequence is CASSPHPLGGSRGDTQYF.